Below are 28 T cell receptor beta chains sequenced from a single sample in a study of tumor-infiltrating lymphocytes in primary liver carcinoma. Unsorted bulk tissue (roughly 17-34 mg) underwent RNA and DNA co-extraction. The investigators made TCR beta cDNA from 500 ng total RNA, using a constant-region primer. Employing slightly modified ARM-PCR, three nested multiplex PCR rounds were run, and these gave rise to the TCR beta libraries. The two initial PCR rounds, nine to eleven cycles each, used TRBV1-TRBV30 forward and C-beta reverse primers. TCRdb re-called the multiplex PCR reads through MiXCR, storing one row per CDR3 protein. The table shows tens of thousands of distinct CDR3 sequences, with approximately 80% occurring only once. The sequencing input was liver tumor tissue from sampling region 2. Subset meaning: tumor region T2, inferior pole. The receptors derive from a woman between 25 and 40 years old with primary liver carcinoma and hepatitis B virus infection.

This clonotype has only a few counts. One end of the junction varies from germline; a read error may be responsible. The chain joins TRBV7-9 to TRBJ2-1; D might be TRBD2 (6 bases). Germline V lookup: CDR1 SEHNR, CDR2 FQNEAQ (reference sequence). This CDR3 has 14 residues. The CDR3 DNA reads TGTGCCAGCAGCTCCGGGAGCCTATACGATGAGCTGTTCTTC. It translates to CASSSGSLYDELFF.

As regards this clonotype: One junction end does not reproduce the germline sequence, and a read error may be involved. V usage is TRBV11-2 and J usage is TRBJ1-1; no definite D call. CDR1 and CDR2 from the germline V gene are SGHAT and FQNNGV. The CDR3 is made up of 14 amino acids. CDR3 sequence reads: CVSSLLCAGTEAFF. The CDR3 coding sequence is TGTGTCAGCAGTTTATTATGTGCCGGCACTGAAGCTTTCTTT.

As to this clonotype: The conserved closing phenylalanine or tryptophan is absent in this CDR3, likely reflecting a read error. This chain links TRBV11-2 with TRBJ1-1; D not resolved. The germline V gene encodes CDR1 SGHAT and CDR2 FQNNGV. V was clipped by 2 bases and J by 10 bases, with 20 bases between them. CDR3 size: 15 residues. The CDR3 DNA sequence: TGTGCCAGCAGCTTAAGAAGAGGGAGGTTAAATGTAGCTTTCTTA. This translates into CASSLRRGRLNVAFL.

The V gene is TRBV12-3 or TRBV12-4, the J gene TRBJ2-3; 8 nucleotides match TRBD1. This CDR3 has 17 residues. The ends lost 1 base at V and 0 bases at J; junction bases unmatched: 6. CDR3 nucleotide sequence: TGTGCCAGCAGTTTAGGGACAGGGAGATGTAGCACAGATACGCAGTATTTT. Its protein product is CASSLGTGRCSTDTQYF.

Note on this clonotype: Likely a read error: the CDR3 ends without its conserved phenylalanine or tryptophan. V usage is TRBV5-5 and J usage is TRBJ1-6, with no clear D. Per the germline V gene, CDR1 is SGHKS and CDR2 is YYEKEE (reference sequence). CDR3 length equals 16 residues. The CDR3 nucleotides read TGTGCCAGTAGCTATAGCTCGAGCTCCTATAATTCACCCCTCCACTAT. This gives the protein CASSYSSSSYNSPLHY.

This clonotype was counted a few times. CDR3 region: CASSYKDSSYEQYF. Here the CDR3 DNA reads TGTGCCAGCAGTTACAAGGACAGCAGCTACGAGCAGTACTTC. The chain recombines TRBV6-5 with TRBJ2-7; perhaps TRBD1 as D (6 bases). The germline gives CDR1 MNHEY, CDR2 SVGAGI. The CDR3 runs 14 residues. Deletions cut 2 bases from V and 3 bases from J, with 11 bases between.

In regard to this clonotype: The CDR3 end shows no conserved phenylalanine or tryptophan, and so a read error is likely. It is unclear where the CDR3 begins or ends on the DNA, so no DNA is shown, and the CDR3 is as TCRdb lists it. CDR3 region: CAISLKRGRLNEVFL. The rearrangement uses TRBV11-2 and TRBJ1-1. The CDR3 spans 15 residues, counting both ends. Germline CDR1 and CDR2: SGHAT and FQNNGV.

In regard to this clonotype: One end of the junction fails to match germline, which may point to a read error. The CDR3 spells CASGLAETGYGVQYF. CDR3 coding DNA: TGTGCCAGCGGCTTAGCCGAGACAGGTTATGGCGTTCAGTACTTC. This chain connects TRBV11-1 to TRBJ2-4, with a weak D call TRBD1 (6 bases). The CDR3 spans 15 residues. In germline, CDR1 is SGHAT, CDR2 FQDESV (reference sequence).

The V and J genes are TRBV11-2 and TRBJ2-3; D gene unclear. The germline V gene has CDR1 SGHAT and CDR2 FQNNGV. The CDR3 has 12 amino acids. V lost 10 bases to trimming and J lost 4 bases, with 12 bases between them. CDR3 residues: CANSSRSDTQYF. DNA for the CDR3: TGTGCCAATAGCTCGCGCTCAGATACGCAGTATTTT. The complete variable domain, with remaining parts taken from reference TRBV11-2 and TRBJ2-3, reads EAGVAQSPRYKIIEKRQSVAFWCNPISGHATLYWYQQILGQGPKLLIQFQNNGVVDDSQLPKDRFSAERLKGVDSTLKIQPAKLEDSAVYLCANSSRSDTQYFGPGTRLTVL.

With regard to this clonotype: Germline and junction disagree at one end, which may indicate a read error. The rearrangement uses TRBV7-9 and TRBJ1-1; no firm D call. CDR3 length: 12 amino acids. CDR1 is SEHNR, CDR2 FQNEAQ, per germline (reference sequence). Here the CDR3 DNA reads TGTGCCAGCGGCGCTTCAAACACTGAAGTTTTCTTT. It yields the protein CASGASNTEVFF.

There are many counts of this clonotype. This sequence joins TRBV2 and TRBJ2-1; 8 nucleotides match TRBD1. The CDR3 covers 15 residues. Germline trimming cut 6 bases from V and 7 bases from J; bases unmatched to any gene: 11. Germline V gene lookup returns CDR1 SNHLY and CDR2 FYNNEI. In DNA form, the CDR3 reads TGTGCCAGCAGCGACGGTCAGGGGGCAAGGAATGAGCAGTTCTTC. Amino acid sequence: CASSDGQGARNEQFF.

Comment on this clonotype: This may come from a read error, since a much larger clone is one base off. The rearrangement joins TRBV11-2 to TRBJ2-2; weak D call: TRBD2 (6 bases). This CDR3 is 14 amino acids long. Germline V gene data show CDR1 as SGHAT and CDR2 as FQNNGV. CDR3 residues: CARSSFTSFGELFF. Here the CDR3 DNA reads TGTGCCAGGAGCTCCTTTACTAGCTTTGGGGAGCTGTTTTTT.

In the case of this clonotype: Without the conserved terminal phenylalanine or tryptophan, this CDR3 likely stems from a read error. The genes are TRBV7-9 and TRBJ1-1; 8 nucleotides align to TRBD1. J gave up 4 bases and V 7 bases, and 5 bases lay outside the gene matches. The CDR3 covers 13 residues. In germline, CDR1 is SEHNR, CDR2 FQNEAQ (reference sequence). As DNA, the CDR3 is TGTGCCAGCAACTTCGGACAGGGCACTGAAGCTTTCCTT. Amino acid sequence: CASNFGQGTEAFL.

This clonotype was picked up a small number of times. This likely comes from a read error, as the CDR3 has no conserved phenylalanine or tryptophan at its end. The gene calls are TRBV29-1 and TRBJ2-1; D might be TRBD1 (6 bases). Germline assignment: CDR1 SQVTM and CDR2 ANQGSEA. The CDR3 has 12 residues. The CDR3 spells CSDRIDYNEQFS. The CDR3 coding sequence is TGTAGCGACAGGATTGATTACAATGAGCAGTTCTCC.

To note about this clonotype: This could be a read error, since a much larger clone is one nucleotide away. The rearrangement joins TRBV5-6 to TRBJ1-3; D call uncertain. CDR3 length: 13 residues. CDR1 SGHDT and CDR2 YYEEEE come from the germline V gene. With 5 bases removed from V and 2 bases from J, the gap between germline ends came to 8 bases. Written as DNA, the CDR3 is TGTGCCAGCAGATTCGTCCCTGGAAACACCATATATTTT. It encodes CASRFVPGNTIYF.

V is TRBV28 and J is TRBJ2-5; possibly TRBD1 for D (6 bases). Trimming removed 6 bases from V and 2 bases from J, with 10 bases in between. The CDR3 covers 13 residues. From germline, CDR1 is MDHEN and CDR2 SYDVKM. CDR3 DNA: TGTGCCAGCAGCTTGCAGGGGCAAGAGACCCAGTACTTC. Its translation: CASSLQGQETQYF.

Turning to this clonotype: The conserved final phenylalanine or tryptophan is absent from the CDR3, which likely points to a read error. The genes are TRBV28 and TRBJ2-1, with a tentative D call TRBD2 (5 bases). The germline V gene encodes CDR1 MDHEN and CDR2 SYDVKM. There are 16 residues in the CDR3. The CDR3 is CASSLNSGIDPAGQFL. The CDR3 DNA follows: TGTGCCAGTAGTTTAAATTCGGGAATTGACCCCGCGGGGCAGTTCTTA.

Regarding this clonotype: As the CDR3 is not closed by the conserved phenylalanine or tryptophan, this likely results from a read error. J is TRBJ1-1 and V is TRBV11-2, with TRBD1 matching over 9 bases. There are 20 residues in the CDR3. V was pared by 5 bases and J by 2 bases, with 21 bases of the junction left unmatched. Germline loops: CDR1 SGHAT, CDR2 FQNNGV. Written as DNA, the CDR3 is TGTGCCAGCAGCGCTCGAGACAGGGGGAGCAAGAGGTGGAGTAACACTGAAGCTTTCCTT. This gives the protein CASSARDRGSKRWSNTEAFL.

Comment on this clonotype: No conserved phenylalanine or tryptophan is present at the end of the CDR3, so a read error is the likely explanation. In DNA, the CDR3 is TGTGCCAGCAGTTACCGAGAACCTGGTATGGGCTATGACTACACCATC. Translating gives CASSYREPGMGYDYTI. The rearrangement joins TRBV6-5 to TRBJ1-2; D unclear. The CDR3 consists of 16 residues. Germline V CDR1 and CDR2: MNHEY, SVGAGI.

Regarding this clonotype: The junction departs from germline at one end; a sequencing error may be responsible. The chain combines TRBV4-3 with TRBJ1-2; unclear D gene. The CDR3 runs to 14 residues. The V gene's germline CDR1 is LGHNA and CDR2 YSLEER. Here the CDR3 DNA reads TGTTCCAGCAGCGCTGAGTTGGGGATCTATGGCTACACCTTC. This sequence encodes CSSSAELGIYGYTF.

With respect to this clonotype: One junction end does not reproduce the germline sequence, and a read error may be involved. The chain has TRBV5-4 and TRBJ1-2; D not resolved. From germline, CDR1 is SGHNT and CDR2 YYREEE (reference sequence). The CDR3 loop spans 13 amino acids. The CDR3 region has the DNA TGTGCCAACAGCCCATTCCAGGACTATGGCTACACTTTC. Protein product: CANSPFQDYGYTF.

At least ten counts were recorded for this clonotype. This CDR3 is CASSLAGTKQYF. In DNA, the CDR3 is TGTGCCAGCAGCTTAGCGGGGACAAAACAGTACTTC. The J gene is TRBJ2-7, the V gene TRBV11-3; the D gene is possibly TRBD1 (6 bases). The CDR3 length is 12 residues. Germline loops: CDR1 SGHNT, CDR2 YENEEA. V lost 1 base and J 10 bases, leaving 11 bases between the germline ends.

The chain has TRBV7-9 and TRBJ1-2; 8 bases are a match to TRBD1. Germline lookup yields CDR1 SEHNR and CDR2 FQNEAQ (reference sequence). This CDR3 has 15 residues. V trimming: 7 bases; J trimming: 8 bases; junction bases outside the gene matches: 15. CDR3 sequence (DNA): TGTGCCAGCACCCGCGACCTGGACAGGGCTGAAGGCTACACCTTC. Its translation: CASTRDLDRAEGYTF.

As concerns this clonotype: The junction shows a germline mismatch at one end, possibly a read error. The chain carries TRBV25-1 and TRBJ1-1; tentative D call: TRBD1 (5 bases). Germline-derived CDR1 and CDR2 are MGHDK and SYGVNS. The CDR3 runs 14 residues. This chain's CDR3 is CTSSEYIMGQRALF. The DNA of the CDR3 is TGTACCAGCAGTGAATATATTATGGGGCAGCGAGCTTTGTTT.

Worth noting for this clonotype: This may arise from a read error, as a much more abundant clone is one base away. This chain uses TRBV20-1 with TRBJ2-1; maybe TRBD2 (6 bases). The CDR3 has 15 amino acids. Germline CDR1 and CDR2: DFQATT and SNEGSKA (reference sequence). This CDR3 is CSVRDIRRENNEQFF. The CDR3 DNA is TGCAGTGTTAGAGATATCCGGCGGGAAAACAATGAGCAGTTCTTC.

Concerning this clonotype itself: At one end, the junction sequence differs from germline, possibly due to a read error. V gene TRBV7-8 combines with J gene TRBJ2-7; D might be TRBD1 or TRBD2, each matching 5 bases. From germline, CDR1 is SGHVS and CDR2 FQNEAQ. The CDR3 is 16 amino acids. The CDR3 loop is CASSAPRGLALNEQHF. As DNA, the CDR3 is TGTGCCAGCAGCGCCCCCCGGGGCCTCGCCCTCAACGAGCAGCACTTC.

As regards this clonotype: An end of the junction differs from the germline gene, which may be a read error. This chain links TRBV7-9 with TRBJ2-7; possibly TRBD2 for D (5 bases). The CDR3 totals 14 residues. Looked up from germline, CDR1 is SEHNR and CDR2 is FQNEAQ (reference sequence). CDR3 sequence: CASSLALTGNERYF. The CDR3 nucleotides read TGTGCCAGCAGCTTAGCGCTGACGGGAAACGAGCGGTACTTC.

On this clonotype itself: The CDR3 does not end in the conserved phenylalanine or tryptophan, so this is likely a read error. This rearrangement joins TRBV11-2 to TRBJ1-5; D is ambiguous. The germline CDR1 and CDR2 sequences are SGHAT and FQNNGV. This CDR3 is 15 amino acids long. The CDR3 coding sequence is TGTCCCAGCAGCTTAGGGCCCTCCCCGTTTCAGCCCCAGCATTAT. Amino acid sequence: CPSSLGPSPFQPQHY.